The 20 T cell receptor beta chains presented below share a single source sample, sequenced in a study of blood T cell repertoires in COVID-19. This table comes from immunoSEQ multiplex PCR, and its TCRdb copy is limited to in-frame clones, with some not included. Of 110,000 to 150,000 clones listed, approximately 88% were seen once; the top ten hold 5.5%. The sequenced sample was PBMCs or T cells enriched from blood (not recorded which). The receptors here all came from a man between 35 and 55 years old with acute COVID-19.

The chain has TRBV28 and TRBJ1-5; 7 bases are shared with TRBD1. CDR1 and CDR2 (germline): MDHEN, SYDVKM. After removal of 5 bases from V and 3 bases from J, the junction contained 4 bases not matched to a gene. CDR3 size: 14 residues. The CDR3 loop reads CASSVGQLNQPQHF. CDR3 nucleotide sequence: TGTGCCAGCAGTGTGGGACAGCTCAATCAGCCCCAGCATTTT.

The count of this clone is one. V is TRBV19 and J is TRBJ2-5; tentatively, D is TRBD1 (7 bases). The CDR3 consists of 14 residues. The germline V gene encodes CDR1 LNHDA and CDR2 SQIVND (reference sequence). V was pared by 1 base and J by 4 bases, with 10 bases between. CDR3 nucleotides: TGTGCCAGTAGTATAGCAGGGGGAGGAGAGACCCAGTACTTC. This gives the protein CASSIAGGGETQYF.

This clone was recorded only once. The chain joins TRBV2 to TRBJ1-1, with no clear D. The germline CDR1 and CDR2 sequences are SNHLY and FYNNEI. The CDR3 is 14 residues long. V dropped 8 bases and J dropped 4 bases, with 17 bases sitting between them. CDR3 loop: CASYRAVGSTEAFF. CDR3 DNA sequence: TGTGCCAGCTATCGGGCCGTGGGGAGCACTGAAGCTTTCTTT.

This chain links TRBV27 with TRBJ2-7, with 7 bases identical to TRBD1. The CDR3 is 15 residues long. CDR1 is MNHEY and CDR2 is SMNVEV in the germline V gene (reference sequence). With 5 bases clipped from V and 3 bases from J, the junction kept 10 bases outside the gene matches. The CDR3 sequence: CASSPLTGTRYEQYF. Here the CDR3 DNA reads TGTGCCAGCAGTCCTCTGACAGGGACCCGCTACGAGCAGTACTTC.

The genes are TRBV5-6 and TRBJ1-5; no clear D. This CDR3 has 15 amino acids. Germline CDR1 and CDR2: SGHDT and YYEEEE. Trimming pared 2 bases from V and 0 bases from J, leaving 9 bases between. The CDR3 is CASSLAGISNQPQHF. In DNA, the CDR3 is TGTGCCAGCAGCTTAGCCGGGATTAGCAATCAGCCCCAGCATTTT. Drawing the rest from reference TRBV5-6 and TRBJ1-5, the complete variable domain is DAGVTQSPTHLIKTRGQQVTLRCSPKSGHDTVSWYQQALGQGPQFIFQYYEEEERQRGNFPDRFSGHQFPNYSSELNVNALLLGDSALYLCASSLAGISNQPQHFGDGTRLSIL.

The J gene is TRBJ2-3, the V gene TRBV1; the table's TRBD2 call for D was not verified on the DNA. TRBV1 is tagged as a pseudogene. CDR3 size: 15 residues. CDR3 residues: CTSIAGDSRTDTQYF. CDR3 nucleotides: TGCACCAGCATAGCGGGAGATTCCCGCACAGATACGCAGTATTTT.

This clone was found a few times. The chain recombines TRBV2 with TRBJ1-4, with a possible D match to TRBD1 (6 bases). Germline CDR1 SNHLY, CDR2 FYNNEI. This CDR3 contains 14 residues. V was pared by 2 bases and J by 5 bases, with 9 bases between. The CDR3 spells CASSESTGNEKLFF. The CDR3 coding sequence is TGTGCCAGCAGTGAATCGACAGGCAATGAAAAACTGTTTTTT. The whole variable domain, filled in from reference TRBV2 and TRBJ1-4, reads EPEVTQTPSHQVTQMGQEVILRCVPISNHLYFYWYRQILGQKVEFLVSFYNNEISEKSEIFDDQFSVERPDGSNFTLKIRSTKLEDSAMYFCASSESTGNEKLFFGSGTQLSVL.

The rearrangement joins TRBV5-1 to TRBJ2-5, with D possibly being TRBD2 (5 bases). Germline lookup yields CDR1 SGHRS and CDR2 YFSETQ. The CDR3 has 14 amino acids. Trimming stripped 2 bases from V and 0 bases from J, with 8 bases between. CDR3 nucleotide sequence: TGCGCCAGCAGCTTCGCGGGTCACCAAGAGACCCAGTACTTC. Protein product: CASSFAGHQETQYF.

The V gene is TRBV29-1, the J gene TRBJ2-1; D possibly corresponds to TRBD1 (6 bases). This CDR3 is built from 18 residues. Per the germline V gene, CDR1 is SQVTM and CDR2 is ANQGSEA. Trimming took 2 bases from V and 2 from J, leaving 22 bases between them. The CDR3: CSVERAPGQSKAYNEQFF. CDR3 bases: TGCAGCGTTGAAAGAGCTCCCGGACAGTCCAAAGCCTACAATGAGCAGTTCTTC.

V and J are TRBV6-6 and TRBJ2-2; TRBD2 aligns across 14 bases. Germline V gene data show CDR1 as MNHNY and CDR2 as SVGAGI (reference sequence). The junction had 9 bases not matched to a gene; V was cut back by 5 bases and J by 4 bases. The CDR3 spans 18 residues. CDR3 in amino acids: CASSRPGTSGRTTGELFF. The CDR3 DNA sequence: TGTGCCAGCAGTCGTCCCGGGACTAGCGGGAGAACCACCGGGGAGCTGTTTTTT.

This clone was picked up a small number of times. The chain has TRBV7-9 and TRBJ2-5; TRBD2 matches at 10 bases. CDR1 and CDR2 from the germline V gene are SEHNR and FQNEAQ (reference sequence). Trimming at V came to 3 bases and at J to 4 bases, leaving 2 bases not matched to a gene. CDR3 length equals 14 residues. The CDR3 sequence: CASSFLAGGETQYF. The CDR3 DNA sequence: TGTGCCAGCAGCTTCTTAGCGGGAGGAGAGACCCAGTACTTC.

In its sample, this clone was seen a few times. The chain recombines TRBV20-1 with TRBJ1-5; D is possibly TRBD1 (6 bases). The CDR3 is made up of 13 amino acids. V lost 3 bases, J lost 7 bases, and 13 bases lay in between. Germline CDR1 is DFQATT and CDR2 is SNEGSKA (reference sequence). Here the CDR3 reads CSASRSGDQPQHF. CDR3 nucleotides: TGCAGTGCTAGTCGGTCAGGGGACCAGCCCCAGCATTTT.

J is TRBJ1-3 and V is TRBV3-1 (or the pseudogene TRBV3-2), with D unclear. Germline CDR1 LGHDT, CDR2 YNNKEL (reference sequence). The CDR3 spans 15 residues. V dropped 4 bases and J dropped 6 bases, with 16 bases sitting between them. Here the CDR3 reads CASSLPRGDSNTIYF. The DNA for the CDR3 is TGTGCCAGCAGCCTCCCTCGGGGAGATTCAAACACCATATATTTT.

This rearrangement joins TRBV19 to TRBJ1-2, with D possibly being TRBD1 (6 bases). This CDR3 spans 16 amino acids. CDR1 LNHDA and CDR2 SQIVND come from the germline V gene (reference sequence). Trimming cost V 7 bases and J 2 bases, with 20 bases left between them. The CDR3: CASNDIGTRGNYGYTF. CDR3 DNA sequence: TGTGCCAGTAATGATATCGGGACAAGGGGAAACTATGGCTACACCTTC. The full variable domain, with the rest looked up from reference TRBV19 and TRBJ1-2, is DGGITQSPKYLFRKEGQNVTLSCEQNLNHDAMYWYRQDPGQGLRLIYYSQIVNDFQKGDIAEGYSVSREKKESFPLTVTSAQKNPTAFYLCASNDIGTRGNYGYTFGSGTRLTVV.

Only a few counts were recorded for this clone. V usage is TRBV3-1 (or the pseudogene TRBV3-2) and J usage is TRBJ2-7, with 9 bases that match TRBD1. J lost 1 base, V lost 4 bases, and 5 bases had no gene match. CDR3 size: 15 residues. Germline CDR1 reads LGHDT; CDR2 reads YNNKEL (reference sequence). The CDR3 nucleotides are TGTGCCAGCAGCCCCGGGACAGGGTATTCCTACGAGCAGTACTTC. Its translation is CASSPGTGYSYEQYF.

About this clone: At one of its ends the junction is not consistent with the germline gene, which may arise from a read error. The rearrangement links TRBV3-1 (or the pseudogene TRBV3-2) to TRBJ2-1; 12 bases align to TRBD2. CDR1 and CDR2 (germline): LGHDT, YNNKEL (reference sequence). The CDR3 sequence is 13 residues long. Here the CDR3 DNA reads TGTGCCAGCAGCCATGAATCTAGCGGGGGGGCTATCTTC. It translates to CASSHESSGGAIF.

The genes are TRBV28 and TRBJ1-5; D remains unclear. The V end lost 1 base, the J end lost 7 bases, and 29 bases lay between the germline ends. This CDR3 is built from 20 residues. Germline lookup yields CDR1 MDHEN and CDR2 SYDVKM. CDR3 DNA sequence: TGTGCCAGCAGTTTATTTCGGATAAAAGGTTCGAGGCGCGATCGGCAGCCCCAGCATTTT. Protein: CASSLFRIKGSRRDRQPQHF.

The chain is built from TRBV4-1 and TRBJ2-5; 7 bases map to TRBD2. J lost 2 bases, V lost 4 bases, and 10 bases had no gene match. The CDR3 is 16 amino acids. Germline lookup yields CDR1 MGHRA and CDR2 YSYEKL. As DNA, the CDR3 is TGCGCCAGCAGCCCTTTCCAGCGGGGCCCGCAAGAGACCCAGTACTTC. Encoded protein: CASSPFQRGPQETQYF.

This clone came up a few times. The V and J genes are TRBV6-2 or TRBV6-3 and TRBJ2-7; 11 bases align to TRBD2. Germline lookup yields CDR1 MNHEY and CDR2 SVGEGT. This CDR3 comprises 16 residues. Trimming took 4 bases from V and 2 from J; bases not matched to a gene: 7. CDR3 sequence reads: CASSSSTSGGPYEQYF. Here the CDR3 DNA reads TGTGCCAGCAGTTCCTCCACTAGCGGGGGACCCTACGAGCAGTACTTC.

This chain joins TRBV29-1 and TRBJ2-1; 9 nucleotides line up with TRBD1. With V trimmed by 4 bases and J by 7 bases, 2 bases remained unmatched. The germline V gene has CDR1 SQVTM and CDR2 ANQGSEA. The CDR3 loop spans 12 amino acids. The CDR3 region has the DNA TGCAGCGTTGCCGGGACAGGGAATGAGCAGTTCTTC. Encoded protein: CSVAGTGNEQFF.